The clone carrying this T cell receptor beta chain was detected only a few times. RNA, once extracted, was reverse transcribed into cDNA for use as the sequencing template. Method: immunoSEQ multiplex PCR; TCRdb's copy keeps in-frame clones and lacks some. The table has over 150,000 clones, 50% to 75% seen once. The entry originates in a study of CD8+ T cells in alopecia areata. V was shortened by 4 bases and J by 2 bases, with 8 bases between the two germline ends. Germline V gene data show CDR1 as SGDLS and CDR2 as YYNGEE. The CDR3 contains 13 residues. The material sequenced was CD4+ T cells sorted from blood, taken at week 0. The clonotype comes from a human donor with alopecia areata. V and J are TRBV9 and TRBJ2-3; no reliable D call. CDR3 nucleotides: TGTGCCAGCAGCCCCGACAACACAGATACGCAGTATTTT. It yields the protein CASSPDNTDTQYF. The entire variable domain, with the rest obtained from reference TRBV9 and TRBJ2-3, is as follows: DSGVTQTPKHLITATGQRVTLRCSPRSGDLSVYWYQQSLDQGLQFLIQYYNGEERAKGNILERFSAQQFPDLHSELNLSSLELGDSALYFCASSPDNTDTQYFGPGTRLTVL.